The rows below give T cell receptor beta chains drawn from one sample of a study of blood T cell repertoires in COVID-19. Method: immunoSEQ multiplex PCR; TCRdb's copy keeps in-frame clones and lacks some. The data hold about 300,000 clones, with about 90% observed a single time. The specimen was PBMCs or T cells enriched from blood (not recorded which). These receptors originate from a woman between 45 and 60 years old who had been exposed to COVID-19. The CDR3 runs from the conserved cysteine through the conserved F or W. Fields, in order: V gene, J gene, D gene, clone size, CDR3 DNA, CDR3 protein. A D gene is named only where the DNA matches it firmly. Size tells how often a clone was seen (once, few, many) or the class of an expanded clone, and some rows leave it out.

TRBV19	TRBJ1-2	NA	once	TGTGCCAGGGTCTCTACACAGGGATCATACTATGGCTACACCTTC	CARVSTQGSYYGYTF
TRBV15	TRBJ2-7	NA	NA	TGTGCCACCAGCAGAGATTTGGGGGGAGGTGGGTACGAGCAGTACTTC	CATSRDLGGGGYEQYF
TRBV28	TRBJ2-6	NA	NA	TGTGCCAGCAGTTTCTGGCAGGGTGGCTCTGGGGCCAACGTCCTGACTTTC	CASSFWQGGSGANVLTF
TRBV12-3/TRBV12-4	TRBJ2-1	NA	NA	TGTGCCAGCAGTATCACTAAAAACAATGAGCAGTTCTTC	CASSITKNNEQFF
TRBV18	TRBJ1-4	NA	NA	TGTGCCAGCTCACCTCAAACAGAGGAAAAACTGTTTTTT	CASSPQTEEKLFF
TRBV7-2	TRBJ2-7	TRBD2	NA	TGTGCCAGCAGCTCACCCGGGACTAGCGGGGGGCGGTCCTACGAGCAGTACTTC	CASSSPGTSGGRSYEQYF
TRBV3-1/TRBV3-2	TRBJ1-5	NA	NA	TGTGCCAGCAGCCAAGACCGAGATCAGCCCCAGCATTTT	CASSQDRDQPQHF
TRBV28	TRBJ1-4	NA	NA	TGTGCCAGCAGTTTAGGCGGGGGCCGTGCAACTAATGAAAAACTGTTTTTT	CASSLGGGRATNEKLFF
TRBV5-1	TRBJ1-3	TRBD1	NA	TGCGCCAGCAGCGCAGGGGGCGCCGGAAACACCATATATTTT	CASSAGGAGNTIYF
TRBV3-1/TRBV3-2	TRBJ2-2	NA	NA	TGTGCCAGCAGCCAAGGAAGTGGGGCGGTGAACACCGGGGAGCTGTTTTTT	CASSQGSGAVNTGELFF
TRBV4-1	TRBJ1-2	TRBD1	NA	TGCGCCAGCAGCGAAACAGGGGTGTGGGGCTACACCTTC	CASSETGVWGYTF
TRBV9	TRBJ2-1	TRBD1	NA	TGTGCCAGCAGCGTAAGTAAATCAGGGGGTGTTATCGATGAGCAGTTCTTC	CASSVSKSGGVIDEQFF
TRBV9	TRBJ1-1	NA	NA	TGTGCCAGCAGCGTAGGACAGCAGAACACTGAAGCTTTCTTT	CASSVGQQNTEAFF
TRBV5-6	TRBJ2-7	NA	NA	TGTGCCAGCAGCTCTGTGGCATCCTACGAGCAGTACTTC	CASSSVASYEQYF
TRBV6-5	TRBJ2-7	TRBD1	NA	TGTGCCAGCAGTCTACGACAGGGTGGTTACGAGCAGTACTTC	CASSLRQGGYEQYF
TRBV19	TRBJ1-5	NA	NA	TGTGCCAGTTCACAGGTCAGCAATCAGCCCCAGCATTTT	CASSQVSNQPQHF
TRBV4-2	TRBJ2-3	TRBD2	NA	TGTGCCAGCAGCCAAGAAGTAGGGGGACTAGCGGGGGATACGCAGTATTTT	CASSQEVGGLAGDTQYF
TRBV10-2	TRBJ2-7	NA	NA	TGCGCCAGCAGTGAGTCGACATCCCACGAGCAGTACTTC	CASSESTSHEQYF
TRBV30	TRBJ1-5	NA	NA	TGTGCCTGGAGTGTACTCAATCAGCCCCAGCATTTT	CAWSVLNQPQHF
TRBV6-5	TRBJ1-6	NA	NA	TGTGCCAGCAGTTTACAGGGATATAATTCACCCCTCCACTTT	CASSLQGYNSPLHF
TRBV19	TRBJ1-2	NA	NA	TGTGCCAGTAGTATAGATCTAGGGGCTGCCTATGGCTACACCTTC	CASSIDLGAAYGYTF
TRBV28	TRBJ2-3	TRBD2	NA	TGTGCCAGCAGTTTCACTTACAAGACTAGCGGGGGGGCAGATACGCAGTATTTT	CASSFTYKTSGGADTQYF
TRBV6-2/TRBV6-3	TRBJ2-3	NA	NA	TGTGCCAGCAGTTACTCAGGACTCCGACATACGCAGTATTTT	CASSYSGLRHTQYF
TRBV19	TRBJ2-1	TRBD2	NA	TGTGCCAGTAGTATAAGCCTCAGGCTAGCGGGGAAAAATGAGCAGTTCTTC	CASSISLRLAGKNEQFF
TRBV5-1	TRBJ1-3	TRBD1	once	TGCGCCAGCAGCTTGGCGGGACAGGGCTCTGGAAACACCATATATTTT	CASSLAGQGSGNTIYF
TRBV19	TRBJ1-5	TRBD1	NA	TGTGCCAGTAGCTCAAGACAGGGGGCTGGGCAGCCCCAGCATTTT	CASSSRQGAGQPQHF
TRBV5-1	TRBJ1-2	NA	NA	TGCGCCAGCAGCGCCGCCGCGAGGGAGATTAACTATGGCTACACCTTC	CASSAAAREINYGYTF
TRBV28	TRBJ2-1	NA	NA	TGTGCCAGCAGTTTGTCAGGGCGGTATGAGCAGTTCTTC	CASSLSGRYEQFF
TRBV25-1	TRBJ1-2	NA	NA	TGTGCCAGCAGTGAACAGGGCTTTTTGGGCTACACCTTC	CASSEQGFLGYTF
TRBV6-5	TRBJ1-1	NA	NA	TGTGCCAGCAGTTACTCCAGGGGCCCCCTGAACACTGAAGCTTTCTTT	CASSYSRGPLNTEAFF
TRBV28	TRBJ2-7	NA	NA	TGTGCCAGCACTCCGGCCGGGACAATCTCCTACGAGCAGTACTTC	CASTPAGTISYEQYF
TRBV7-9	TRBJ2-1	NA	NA	TGTGCCAGCAGCCCGAGGGGGATACACTACAATGAGCAGTTCTTC	CASSPRGIHYNEQFF
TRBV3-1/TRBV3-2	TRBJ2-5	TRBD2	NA	TGTGCCAGCAGCCTTACTAGCGGGGGGGAGGGAAAGACCCAGTACTTC	CASSLTSGGEGKTQYF
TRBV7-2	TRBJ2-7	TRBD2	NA	TGTGCCAGCAGCCCGAGGACTAGCCCGTCCTACGAGCAGTACTTC	CASSPRTSPSYEQYF
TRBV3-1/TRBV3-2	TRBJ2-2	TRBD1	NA	TGTGCCAGCAGCCGATTCGACAGGGGGCCCGGGGAGCTGTTTTTT	CASSRFDRGPGELFF
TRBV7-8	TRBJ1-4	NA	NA	TGTGCCAGCAGCTTAGCGAACCGGAATGAAAAACTGTTTTTT	CASSLANRNEKLFF
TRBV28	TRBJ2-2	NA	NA	TGTGCCAGCAGTTTGTGGCTTTCGAACACCGGGGAGCTGTTTTTT	CASSLWLSNTGELFF
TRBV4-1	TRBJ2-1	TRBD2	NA	TGCGCCAGCAGCCCCTTAGCGGGTCTACGGGGCAATGAGCAGTTCTTC	CASSPLAGLRGNEQFF
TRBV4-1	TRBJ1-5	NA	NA	TGCGCCAGCAGCCAAGTCCGAGCAGGGTCAGTGGGCAATCAGCCCCAGCATTTT	CASSQVRAGSVGNQPQHF
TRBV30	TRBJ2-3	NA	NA	TGTGCCTGGAGTGTACAGCCAGATACGCAGTATTTT	CAWSVQPDTQYF
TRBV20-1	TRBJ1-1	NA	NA	TGCAGCGCGGTTCCGGGCACTGAAGCTTTCTTT	CSAVPGTEAFF
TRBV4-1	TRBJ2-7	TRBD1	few	TGCGCCAGCAGCGCCCGGGACAGTACCTACGAGCAGTACTTC	CASSARDSTYEQYF
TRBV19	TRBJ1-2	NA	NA	TGTGCCACCTCTATCTCGCCCTACGACTATGGCTACACCTTC	CATSISPYDYGYTF
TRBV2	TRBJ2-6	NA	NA	TGTGCCAGCAGTCCCAGGGCCCAGATCTCTGGGGCCAACGTCCTGACTTTC	CASSPRAQISGANVLTF
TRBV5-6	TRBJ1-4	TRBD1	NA	TGTGCCAGCAGCTTCGGGACAGAGAATGAAAAACTGTTTTTT	CASSFGTENEKLFF
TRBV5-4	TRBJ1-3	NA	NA	TGTGCCAGCAGCTTGGGAGGACAGCCCCACTCTGGAAACACCATATATTTT	CASSLGGQPHSGNTIYF
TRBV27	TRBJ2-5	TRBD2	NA	TGTGCCAGCAGTTTACGTCCCGCGGGGGGGCCGCGAGAGACCCAGTACTTC	CASSLRPAGGPRETQYF
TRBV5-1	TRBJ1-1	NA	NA	TGCGCCAGCACCCGGGAGGGGCTCACTGAAGCTTTCTTT	CASTREGLTEAFF